The rows below give T cell receptor beta chains drawn from one sample of a study of blood T cell repertoires in COVID-19. Here immunoSEQ multiplex PCR was the method, and the copy in TCRdb shows in-frame clones only, minus some. This table holds 350,000 to 500,000 clones, 80% to 90% found once. Input material: peripheral blood. These receptors originate from a young man with COVID-19, enrolled during active disease. The CDR3 runs from the conserved cysteine through the conserved F or W. D genes are given only for firm matches. Size values are once, few and many counts, or a class for expanded clones, and some rows have none.

J: TRBJ2-3
size: .
V: TRBV4-1
D: .
DNA: TGCGCCAGCAGCCAAGGAGCGTCCAGAGACACAGATACGCAGTATTTT
CDR3: CASSQGASRDTDTQYF

J: TRBJ1-1
size: .
V: TRBV5-1
D: TRBD1
DNA: TGCGCCAGCAGCTTCCAGGGGGCCAACACTGAAGCTTTCTTT
CDR3: CASSFQGANTEAFF

J: TRBJ1-2
size: .
V: TRBV18
D: TRBD1
DNA: TGTGCCAGCTCACTATCGCTGGACAGGGGGCATGGCTACACCTTC
CDR3: CASSLSLDRGHGYTF

J: TRBJ2-1
size: .
V: TRBV2
D: .
DNA: TGTGCCAGCAGGGGGGGAAACAATGAGCAGTTCTTC
CDR3: CASRGGNNEQFF

J: TRBJ2-2
size: .
V: TRBV18
D: TRBD1
DNA: TGTGCCAGCTCACGTGGACAGGGACGGACCGGGGAGCTGTTTTTT
CDR3: CASSRGQGRTGELFF

J: TRBJ2-7
size: .
V: TRBV3-1/TRBV3-2
D: TRBD2
DNA: TGTGCCAGCAGCCCCGGGGGACTAGCGGGTTTTTACGAGCAGTACTTC
CDR3: CASSPGGLAGFYEQYF

J: TRBJ1-3
size: .
V: TRBV4-1
D: .
DNA: TGCGCCAGCAGCCAAGTGGAGGGTGCTGGAAACACCATATATTTT
CDR3: CASSQVEGAGNTIYF

J: TRBJ2-7
size: .
V: TRBV18
D: TRBD2
DNA: TGTGCCAGCTCACCACCGGGACTAGGCCCCTACGAGCAGTACTTC
CDR3: CASSPPGLGPYEQYF

J: TRBJ2-1
size: .
V: TRBV3-1/TRBV3-2
D: TRBD1
DNA: TGTGCCAGCAGCCAGGGCCCGGGACAGGGTAACTACAATGAGCAGTTCTTC
CDR3: CASSQGPGQGNYNEQFF

J: TRBJ2-1
size: .
V: TRBV7-6
D: .
DNA: TGTGCCACCACCCTGGGTCCGGGACACCAAGACAATGAGCAGTTCTTC
CDR3: CATTLGPGHQDNEQFF

J: TRBJ2-7
size: .
V: TRBV15
D: .
DNA: TGTGCCACCAGCAGAGATCGCGGTAGGGAGCAGTACTTC
CDR3: CATSRDRGREQYF

J: TRBJ2-2
size: .
V: TRBV5-1
D: TRBD1
DNA: TGCGCCAGCAGCTCATCCCAGGGGGCAGGGACCGGGGAGCTGTTTTTT
CDR3: CASSSSQGAGTGELFF

J: TRBJ2-2
size: .
V: TRBV27
D: TRBD1
DNA: TGTGCCAGCAGCAGGGGGACGAACACCGGGGAGCTGTTTTTT
CDR3: CASSRGTNTGELFF

J: TRBJ1-1
size: .
V: TRBV18
D: .
DNA: TGTGCCAGCTCCGGTGGGGGGGACACTGAAGCTTTCTTT
CDR3: CASSGGGDTEAFF

J: TRBJ2-7
size: few
V: TRBV5-4
D: .
DNA: TGTGCCAGCAGCTTGGCACAGGGCGAATGGAACGAGCAGTACTTC
CDR3: CASSLAQGEWNEQYF

J: TRBJ2-3
size: .
V: TRBV10-2
D: TRBD2
DNA: TGCGCCAGCAGGGGTCTAGCGGCCGTTTTGGATACGCAGTATTTT
CDR3: CASRGLAAVLDTQYF

J: TRBJ1-1
size: .
V: TRBV7-9
D: .
DNA: TGTGCCAGCAGCTTCGACAGTTCGAACACTGAAGCTTTCTTT
CDR3: CASSFDSSNTEAFF

J: TRBJ2-3
size: .
V: TRBV5-4
D: TRBD2
DNA: TGTGCCAGCAGTCAGACAGCGGGGGGGCGAGATACGCAGTATTTT
CDR3: CASSQTAGGRDTQYF